The 32 T cell receptor beta chains below all came from one sample that was sequenced in a study of human CD8 memory T cell subsets. UMI-labeled 5' RACE was the method by which TCR beta libraries were made. TCRdb re-called the 5' RACE reads and catalogs CDR3 proteins one per entry, DNA excluded. In total, the table holds some 7,000 distinct CDR3 sequences. TPEX cells, early memory CD8+ T cells with exhausted-like traits, were CCR7+ PD-1+ TIGIT+. The sequencing input was CD8+ T cells from PBMCs. The receptors were gathered from a human donor in good health.

The chain has TRBV6-2 or TRBV6-3 and TRBJ2-1; the D call of TRBD2 rests on TCRdb alone, since no DNA is present to check it. The CDR3 runs to 19 residues. Germline CDR1 and CDR2: MNHEY and SVGEGT. CDR3 loop: CASSSPVGGRARYHNEQFF.

The chain joins TRBV7-9 to TRBJ2-1. There are 18 residues in the CDR3. Germline CDR1 is SEHNR and CDR2 is FQNEAQ (reference sequence). CDR3 protein: CASSQGTWTNRDDNEQFF.

J is TRBJ2-7 and V is TRBV25-1. Germline-derived CDR1 and CDR2 are MGHDK and SYGVNS. The CDR3 has 13 residues. The CDR3 is CASSSLRPYEQYF.

The chain carries TRBV4-1 and TRBJ2-7; the D call of TRBD1 rests on TCRdb alone, since no DNA is present to check it. The V gene's germline CDR1 is MGHRA and CDR2 YSYEKL. This CDR3 has 15 residues. The CDR3 is CASSMDRSYAYEQYF.

The gene calls are TRBV28 and TRBJ1-2; TCRdb's D call, TRBD1, is unchecked because there is no DNA. Germline-derived CDR1 and CDR2 are MDHEN and SYDVKM. CDR3 length: 17 amino acids. The CDR3 sequence is CASSDTLWTLRGYGYTF.

The CDR3 reads CASSESQGMLQYEQFF. The V gene is TRBV2, the J gene TRBJ2-1; TCRdb designates TRBD1, a call that cannot be tested without DNA. This CDR3 has 16 amino acids. Germline loops: CDR1 SNHLY, CDR2 FYNNEI.

This chain links TRBV30 with TRBJ2-3; the TRBD2 assignment by TCRdb is unverifiable without DNA. This CDR3 contains 14 residues. Germline V gives CDR1 GTSNPN, CDR2 SVGIG (reference sequence). The CDR3 sequence is CAWHERDHTDTQYF.

This clonotype is identified as medium-sized from frequency. This sequence joins TRBV7-6 and TRBJ2-3; with no DNA, the TCRdb D assignment of TRBD1 cannot be verified. Germline CDR1 SGHVS, CDR2 FNYEAQ. The CDR3 loop spans 14 amino acids. CDR3 sequence reads: CASSYMTGGDTQYF.

V usage is TRBV7-9 and J usage is TRBJ2-7; TCRdb lists TRBD2, though no DNA is available to test this call. Germline CDR1 reads SEHNR; CDR2 reads FQNEAQ (reference sequence). The CDR3 loop spans 15 amino acids. The CDR3 sequence: CASSLDHDSGYEQYF.

The chain links TRBV5-4 to TRBJ1-2; TCRdb lists TRBD1, though no DNA is available to test this call. Germline V gene lookup returns CDR1 SGHNT and CDR2 YYREEE (reference sequence). This CDR3 spans 14 amino acids. This chain's CDR3 is CASSPVDRGLGYTF.

The chain employs TRBV13 and TRBJ1-6. The V gene's germline CDR1 is PRHDT and CDR2 FYEKMQ (reference sequence). The CDR3 has 13 amino acids. The CDR3 reads CASSLGIDGPLHF.

V and J are TRBV29-1 and TRBJ1-2; TCRdb picks TRBD1, but there is no DNA to check that call. The length of the CDR3 is 14 residues. Germline V gives CDR1 SQVTM, CDR2 ANQGSEA. CDR3 sequence: CSVEGQGPPYGYTF.

This clonotype ranks as medium-sized in terms of frequency. The J gene is TRBJ2-5, the V gene TRBV2. This CDR3 is 13 amino acids long. Germline V CDR1 and CDR2: SNHLY, FYNNEI. The CDR3 is CASKPTLGETQYF.

CDR3 residues: CATSSPSLLGTQYF. The chain employs TRBV15 and TRBJ2-5. The length of the CDR3 is 14 residues. Germline CDR1 is LNHNV and CDR2 is YYDKDF (reference sequence).

The chain couples TRBV29-1 to TRBJ2-1; the TCRdb D gene call, TRBD2, has no DNA to confirm it. CDR3 length equals 14 residues. Germline V gives CDR1 SQVTM, CDR2 ANQGSEA. This CDR3 reads CSVGGSGRDNEQFF.

The chain joins TRBV9 to TRBJ1-3. This CDR3 comprises 17 residues. Germline V gene sequence: CDR1 SGDLS, CDR2 YYNGEE. The CDR3 sequence is CASSVAGDVYSGNTIYF.

The chain carries TRBV28 and TRBJ2-5; the TCRdb D gene call, TRBD1, has no DNA to confirm it. CDR3 size: 14 residues. In germline, CDR1 is MDHEN, CDR2 SYDVKM. CDR3 sequence: CASTPDRGGETQYF.

The J gene is TRBJ2-1, the V gene TRBV11-2; TCRdb picks TRBD1, but there is no DNA to check that call. CDR3 size: 12 residues. Germline CDR1 is SGHAT and CDR2 is FQNNGV. CDR3 sequence reads: CASSAKGDEQFF.

The CDR3 is CASTKSGGASYTEAFF. V is TRBV9 and J is TRBJ1-1; TCRdb gives TRBD1 as the D gene, but with no DNA this cannot be confirmed. CDR3 length equals 16 residues. The germline V gene encodes CDR1 SGDLS and CDR2 YYNGEE.

This chain uses TRBV7-3 with TRBJ2-3. The CDR3 runs to 15 residues. Germline V gene sequence: CDR1 SGHTA, CDR2 FQGTGA. CDR3 sequence: CASSLTGASTDTQYF.

The gene calls are TRBV5-1 and TRBJ2-7; TCRdb reports TRBD1, a call that lacks DNA to check it against. The CDR3 has 20 amino acids. Looked up from germline, CDR1 is SGHRS and CDR2 is YFSETQ. CDR3 loop: CASSLANTLGTERPPREQYF. Variable domain in full (rest from reference TRBV5-1 and TRBJ2-7): KAGVTQTPRYLIKTRGQQVTLSCSPISGHRSVSWYQQTPGQGLQFLFEYFSETQRNKGNFPGRFSGRQFSNSRSEMNVSTLELGDSALYLCASSLANTLGTERPPREQYFGPGTRLTVT.

This clonotype shows up as medium-sized by frequency. V gene TRBV28 combines with J gene TRBJ2-6; as DNA is missing, the TRBD2 call by TCRdb cannot be tested. The CDR3 spans 17 residues. Germline-derived CDR1 and CDR2 are MDHEN and SYDVKM. This chain's CDR3 is CASRPYGEVAGANVLTF.

The chain couples TRBV10-2 to TRBJ1-5. Germline V gene data show CDR1 as WSHSY and CDR2 as SAAADI. CDR3 length equals 14 residues. CDR3 residues: CASSEYTFNQPQHF.

V and J are TRBV19 and TRBJ1-5. Germline CDR1 LNHDA, CDR2 SQIVND (reference sequence). CDR3 length equals 16 residues. This CDR3 reads CASSMFGQNSNQPQHF. The variable domain in full, completed from reference TRBV19 and TRBJ1-5, reads DGGITQSPKYLFRKEGQNVTLSCEQNLNHDAMYWYRQDPGQGLRLIYYSQIVNDFQKGDIAEGYSVSREKKESFPLTVTSAQKNPTAFYLCASSMFGQNSNQPQHFGDGTRLSIL.

According to its frequency, this clonotype is medium-sized. The chain uses TRBV5-5 and TRBJ2-2; TCRdb calls TRBD1, which cannot be checked without DNA. The CDR3 sequence is 14 residues long. Per germline, CDR1 SGHKS and CDR2 YYEKEE (reference sequence). The CDR3 loop reads CATAGDRGAGELFF. Full variable domain (remainder filled in from reference TRBV5-5 and TRBJ2-2): DAGVTQSPTHLIKTRGQQVTLRCSPISGHKSVSWYQQVLGQGPQFIFQYYEKEERGRGNFPDRFSARQFPNYSSELNVNALLLGDSALYLCATAGDRGAGELFFGEGSRLTVL.

The chain is built from TRBV7-8 and TRBJ2-3; as DNA is missing, the TRBD1 call by TCRdb cannot be tested. This CDR3 is 22 amino acids long. Germline-derived CDR1 and CDR2 are SGHVS and FQNEAQ. The CDR3 sequence is CASSLLIPGQAFPKGSTDTQYF.

In terms of frequency, this clonotype is medium-sized. The V call is TRBV4-1, the J call TRBJ1-2; TCRdb's D call of TRBD1 is untestable without DNA. This CDR3 contains 16 residues. Germline-derived CDR1 and CDR2 are MGHRA and YSYEKL. The CDR3 loop reads CASSQVGGTLNYGYTF.

The chain links TRBV27 to TRBJ2-7; the TCRdb D gene call, TRBD2, has no DNA to confirm it. This CDR3 has 14 residues. Germline assignment: CDR1 MNHEY and CDR2 SMNVEV (reference sequence). CDR3 sequence reads: CASRGRTPASEQYF.

The chain has TRBV2 and TRBJ2-7; as DNA is missing, the TRBD1 call by TCRdb cannot be tested. CDR1 is SNHLY, CDR2 FYNNEI, per germline. This CDR3 is built from 15 residues. The CDR3 reads CASRGTGVMGHEQYF. The full variable domain, rest sourced from reference TRBV2 and TRBJ2-7, is EPEVTQTPSHQVTQMGQEVILRCVPISNHLYFYWYRQILGQKVEFLVSFYNNEISEKSEIFDDQFSVERPDGSNFTLKIRSTKLEDSAMYFCASRGTGVMGHEQYFGPGTRLTVT.

The rearrangement uses TRBV5-1 and TRBJ2-2. The CDR3 runs 12 residues. CDR1 and CDR2 (germline): SGHRS, YFSETQ. The CDR3 spells CASSPGTGELFF.

This clonotype is deemed medium-sized by its frequency. This chain connects TRBV10-1 to TRBJ2-7; no DNA is available, so the TRBD2 call from TCRdb remains unchecked. Germline V CDR1 and CDR2: WNHNN, SYGVQD (reference sequence). CDR3 length equals 13 residues. The CDR3 loop reads CASRGLAGNEQYF.

This clonotype is classed as medium-sized by frequency. The rearrangement joins TRBV29-1 to TRBJ2-7; the D call from TCRdb, TRBD2, cannot be confirmed without DNA. CDR1 is SQVTM, CDR2 ANQGSEA, per germline. This CDR3 has 13 amino acids. The chain's CDR3 is CSVVWTKSYEQYF.